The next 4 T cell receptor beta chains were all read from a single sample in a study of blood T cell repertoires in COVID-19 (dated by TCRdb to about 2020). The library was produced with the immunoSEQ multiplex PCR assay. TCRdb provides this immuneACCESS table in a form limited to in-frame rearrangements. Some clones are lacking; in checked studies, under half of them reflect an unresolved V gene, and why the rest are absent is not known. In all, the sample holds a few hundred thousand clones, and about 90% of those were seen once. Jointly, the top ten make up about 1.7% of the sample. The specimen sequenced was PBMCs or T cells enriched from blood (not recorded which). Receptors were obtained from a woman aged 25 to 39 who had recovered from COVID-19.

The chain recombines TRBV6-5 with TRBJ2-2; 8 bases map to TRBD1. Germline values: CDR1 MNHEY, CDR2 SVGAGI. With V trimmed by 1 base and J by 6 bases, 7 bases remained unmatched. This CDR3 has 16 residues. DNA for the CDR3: TGTGCCAGCAGTTACTTGGGCAGGGGGCGCCCCGGGGAGCTGTTTTTT. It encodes CASSYLGRGRPGELFF.

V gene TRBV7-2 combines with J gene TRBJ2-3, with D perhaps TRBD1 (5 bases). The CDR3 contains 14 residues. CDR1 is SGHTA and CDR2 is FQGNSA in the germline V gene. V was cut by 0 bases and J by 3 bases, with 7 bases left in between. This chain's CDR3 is CASSLARETDTQYF. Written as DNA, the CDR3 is TGTGCCAGCAGCTTAGCCAGGGAAACAGATACGCAGTATTTT. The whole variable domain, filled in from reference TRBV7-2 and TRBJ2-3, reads GAGVSQSPSNKVTEKGKDVELRCDPISGHTALYWYRQSLGQGLEFLIYFQGNSAPDKSGLPSDRFSAERTGGSVSTLTIQRTQQEDSAVYLCASSLARETDTQYFGPGTRLTVL.

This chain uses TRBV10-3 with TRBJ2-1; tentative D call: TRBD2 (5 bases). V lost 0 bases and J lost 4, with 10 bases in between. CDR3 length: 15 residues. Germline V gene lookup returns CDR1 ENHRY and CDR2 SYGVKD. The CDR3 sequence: CAISESGGYYNEQFF. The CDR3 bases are TGTGCCATCAGTGAGTCGGGCGGGTATTACAATGAGCAGTTCTTC.

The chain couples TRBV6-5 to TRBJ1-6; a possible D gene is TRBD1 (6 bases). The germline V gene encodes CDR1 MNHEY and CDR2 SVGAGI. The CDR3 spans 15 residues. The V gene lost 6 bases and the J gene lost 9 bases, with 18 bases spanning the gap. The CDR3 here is CASSRSTGETSPLHF. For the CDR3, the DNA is TGTGCCAGCAGCCGCTCGACAGGAGAGACTTCACCCCTCCACTTT.